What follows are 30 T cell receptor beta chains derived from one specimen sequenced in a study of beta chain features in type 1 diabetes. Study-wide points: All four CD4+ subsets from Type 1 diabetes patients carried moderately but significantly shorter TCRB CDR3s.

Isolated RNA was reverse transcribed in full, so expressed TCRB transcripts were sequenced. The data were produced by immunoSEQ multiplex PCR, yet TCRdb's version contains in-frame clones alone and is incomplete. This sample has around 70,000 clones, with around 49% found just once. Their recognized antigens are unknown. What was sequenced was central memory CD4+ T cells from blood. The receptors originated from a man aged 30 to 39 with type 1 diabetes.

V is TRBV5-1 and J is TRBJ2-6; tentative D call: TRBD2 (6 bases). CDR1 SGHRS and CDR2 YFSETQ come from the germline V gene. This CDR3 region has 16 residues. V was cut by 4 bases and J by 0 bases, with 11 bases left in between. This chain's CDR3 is CASSKRLDSGANVLTF. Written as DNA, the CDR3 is TGCGCCAGCAGCAAAAGACTAGACTCTGGGGCCAACGTCCTGACTTTC.

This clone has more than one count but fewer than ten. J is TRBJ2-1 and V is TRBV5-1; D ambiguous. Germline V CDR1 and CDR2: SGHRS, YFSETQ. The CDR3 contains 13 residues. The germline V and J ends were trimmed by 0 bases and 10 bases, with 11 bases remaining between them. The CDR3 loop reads CASSLGAPLEQFF. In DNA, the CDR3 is TGCGCCAGCAGCTTGGGAGCGCCTCTAGAGCAGTTCTTC.

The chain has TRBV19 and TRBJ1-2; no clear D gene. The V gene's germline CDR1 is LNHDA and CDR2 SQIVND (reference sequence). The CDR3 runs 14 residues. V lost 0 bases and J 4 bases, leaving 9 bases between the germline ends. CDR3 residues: CASSIDHYGYGYTF. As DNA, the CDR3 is TGTGCCAGTAGTATAGACCATTACGGCTATGGCTACACCTTC. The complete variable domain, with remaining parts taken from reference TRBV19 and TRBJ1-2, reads DGGITQSPKYLFRKEGQNVTLSCEQNLNHDAMYWYRQDPGQGLRLIYYSQIVNDFQKGDIAEGYSVSREKKESFPLTVTSAQKNPTAFYLCASSIDHYGYGYTFGSGTRLTVV.

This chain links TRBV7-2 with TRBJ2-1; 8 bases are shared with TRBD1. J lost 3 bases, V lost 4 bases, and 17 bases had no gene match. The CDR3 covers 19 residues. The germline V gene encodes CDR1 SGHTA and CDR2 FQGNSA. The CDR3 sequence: CASSSAPGQGISGYNEQFF. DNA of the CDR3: TGTGCCAGCAGCTCTGCCCCTGGACAGGGAATAAGTGGCTACAATGAGCAGTTCTTC.

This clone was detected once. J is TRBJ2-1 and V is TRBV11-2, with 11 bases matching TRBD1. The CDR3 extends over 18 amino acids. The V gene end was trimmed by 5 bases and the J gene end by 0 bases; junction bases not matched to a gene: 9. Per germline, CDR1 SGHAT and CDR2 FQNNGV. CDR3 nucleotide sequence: TGTGCCAGCAGCCTCGGGACAGGGGGTCCTGGCTCCTACAATGAGCAGTTCTTC. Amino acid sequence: CASSLGTGGPGSYNEQFF.

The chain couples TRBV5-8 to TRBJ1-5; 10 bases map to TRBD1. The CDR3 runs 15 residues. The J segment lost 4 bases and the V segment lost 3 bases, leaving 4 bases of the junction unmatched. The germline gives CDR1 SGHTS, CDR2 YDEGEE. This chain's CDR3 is CASSSPGQGNQPQHF. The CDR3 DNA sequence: TGTGCCAGCAGCTCCCCGGGACAGGGGAATCAGCCCCAGCATTTT.

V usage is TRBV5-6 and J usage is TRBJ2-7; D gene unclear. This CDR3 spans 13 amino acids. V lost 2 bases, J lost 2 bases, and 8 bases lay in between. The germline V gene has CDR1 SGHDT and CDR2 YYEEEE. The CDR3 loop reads CASSFESPYEQYF. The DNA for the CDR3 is TGTGCCAGCAGCTTTGAGTCCCCCTACGAGCAGTACTTC.

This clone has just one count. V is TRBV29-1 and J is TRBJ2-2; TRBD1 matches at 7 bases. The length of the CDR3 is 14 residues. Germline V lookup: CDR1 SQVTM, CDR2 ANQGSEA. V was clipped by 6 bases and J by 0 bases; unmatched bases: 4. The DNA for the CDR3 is TGCAGCGTCAAGGACAGGTCGAACACCGGGGAGCTGTTTTTT. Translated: CSVKDRSNTGELFF.

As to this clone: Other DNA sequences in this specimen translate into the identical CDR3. CDR3 DNA: TGTGCCAGCAGCGTAGGTACTAGCGGGGGGATTCAAGAGACCCAGTACTTC. Its protein is CASSVGTSGGIQETQYF. The chain carries TRBV9 and TRBJ2-5; 12 bases map to TRBD2. The ends lost 0 bases at V and 2 bases at J; junction bases unmatched: 5. Germline V gives CDR1 SGDLS, CDR2 YYNGEE. There are 17 residues in the CDR3. Looking up the rest from reference TRBV9 and TRBJ2-5 gives the full variable domain: DSGVTQTPKHLITATGQRVTLRCSPRSGDLSVYWYQQSLDQGLQFLIQYYNGEERAKGNILERFSAQQFPDLHSELNLSSLELGDSALYFCASSVGTSGGIQETQYFGPGTRLLVL.

CDR3 residues: CASSPSILDRSYF. CDR3 DNA sequence: TGTGCCAGCTCACCCTCGATCCTGGACAGAAGTTATTTT. The J gene is TRBJ2-3, the V gene TRBV18; TRBD1 is a possible D gene (6 bases). Trimming stripped 3 bases from V and 15 bases from J, with 19 bases between. Per the germline V gene, CDR1 is KGHSH and CDR2 is LQKENI. This CDR3 has 13 amino acids.

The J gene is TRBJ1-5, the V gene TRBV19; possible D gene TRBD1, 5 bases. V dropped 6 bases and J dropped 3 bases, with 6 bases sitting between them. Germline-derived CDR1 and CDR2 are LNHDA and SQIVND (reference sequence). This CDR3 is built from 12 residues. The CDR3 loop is CASRGDNQPQHF. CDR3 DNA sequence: TGTGCCAGTAGAGGGGACAATCAGCCCCAGCATTTT. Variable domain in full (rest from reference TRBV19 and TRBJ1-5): DGGITQSPKYLFRKEGQNVTLSCEQNLNHDAMYWYRQDPGQGLRLIYYSQIVNDFQKGDIAEGYSVSREKKESFPLTVTSAQKNPTAFYLCASRGDNQPQHFGDGTRLSIL.

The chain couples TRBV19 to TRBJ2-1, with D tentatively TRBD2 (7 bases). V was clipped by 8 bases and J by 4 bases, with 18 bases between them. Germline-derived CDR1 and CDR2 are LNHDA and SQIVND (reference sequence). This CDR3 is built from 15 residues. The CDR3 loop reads CASEGGGGLYNEQFF. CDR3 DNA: TGTGCCAGTGAGGGAGGGGGGGGGCTTTACAATGAGCAGTTCTTC.

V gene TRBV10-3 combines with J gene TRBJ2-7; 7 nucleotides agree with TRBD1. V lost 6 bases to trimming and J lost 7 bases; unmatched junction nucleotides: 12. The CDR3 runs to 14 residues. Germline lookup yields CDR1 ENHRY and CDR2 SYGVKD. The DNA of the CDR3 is TGTGCCATCAGAGCCGGGACAGCCGATCTTGAGCAGTACTTC. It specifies CAIRAGTADLEQYF.

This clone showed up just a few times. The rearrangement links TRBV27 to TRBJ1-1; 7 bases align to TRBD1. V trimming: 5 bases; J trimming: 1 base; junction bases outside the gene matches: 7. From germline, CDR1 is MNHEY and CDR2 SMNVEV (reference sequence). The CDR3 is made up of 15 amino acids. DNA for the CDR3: TGTGCCAGCAGTCCCCAGGGACAGTCGAACACTGAAGCTTTCTTT. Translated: CASSPQGQSNTEAFF.

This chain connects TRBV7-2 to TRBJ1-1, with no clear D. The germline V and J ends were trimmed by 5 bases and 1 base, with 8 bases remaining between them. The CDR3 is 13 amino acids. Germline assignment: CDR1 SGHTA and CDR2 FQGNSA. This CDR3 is CASSLRQNTEAFF. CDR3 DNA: TGTGCCAGCAGCCTAAGACAGAACACTGAAGCTTTCTTT. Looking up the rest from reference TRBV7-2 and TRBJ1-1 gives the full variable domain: GAGVSQSPSNKVTEKGKDVELRCDPISGHTALYWYRQSLGQGLEFLIYFQGNSAPDKSGLPSDRFSAERTGGSVSTLTIQRTQQEDSAVYLCASSLRQNTEAFFGQGTRLTVV.

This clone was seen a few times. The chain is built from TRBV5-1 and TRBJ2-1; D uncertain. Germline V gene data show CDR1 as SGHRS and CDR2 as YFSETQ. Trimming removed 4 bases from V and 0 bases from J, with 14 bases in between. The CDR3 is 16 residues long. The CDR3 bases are TGCGCCAGCAGCCCAAGTGGCGGAAACTCCTACAATGAGCAGTTCTTC. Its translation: CASSPSGGNSYNEQFF.

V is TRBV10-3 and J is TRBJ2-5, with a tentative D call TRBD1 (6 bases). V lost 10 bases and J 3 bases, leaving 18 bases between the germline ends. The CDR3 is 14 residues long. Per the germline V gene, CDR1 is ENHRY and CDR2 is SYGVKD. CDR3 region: CATQGPRPEETQYF. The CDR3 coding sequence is TGTGCCACCCAGGGGCCCCGGCCCGAAGAGACCCAGTACTTC.

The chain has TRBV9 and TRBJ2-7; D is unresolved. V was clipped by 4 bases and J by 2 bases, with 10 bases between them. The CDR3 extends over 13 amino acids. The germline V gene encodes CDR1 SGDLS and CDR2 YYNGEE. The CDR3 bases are TGTGCCAGCAGCTCCTCAGGAACCTACGAGCAGTACTTC. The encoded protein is CASSSSGTYEQYF.

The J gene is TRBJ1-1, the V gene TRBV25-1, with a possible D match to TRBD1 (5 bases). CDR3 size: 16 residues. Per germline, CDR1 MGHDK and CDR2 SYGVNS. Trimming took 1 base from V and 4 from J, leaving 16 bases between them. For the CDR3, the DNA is TGTGCCAGCAGTGAATGGGGCAGGGTGAGTCGCACTGAAGCTTTCTTT. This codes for CASSEWGRVSRTEAFF.

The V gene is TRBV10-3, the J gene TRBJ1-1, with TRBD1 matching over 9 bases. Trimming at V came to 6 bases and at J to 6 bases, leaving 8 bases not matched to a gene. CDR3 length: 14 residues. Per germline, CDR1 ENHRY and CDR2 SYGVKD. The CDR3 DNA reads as TGTGCCATCAGGACTGACAGGGGGTCGCCTGAAGCTTTCTTT. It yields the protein CAIRTDRGSPEAFF.

The CDR3 DNA reads as TGTGCCAGCAGTTACCAGCGAGGTGAGCAGTTCTTC. It specifies CASSYQRGEQFF. V gene TRBV6-5 combines with J gene TRBJ2-1; D unclear. Trimming cost V 2 bases and J 9 bases, with 8 bases left between them. This CDR3 is built from 12 residues. Germline values: CDR1 MNHEY, CDR2 SVGAGI.

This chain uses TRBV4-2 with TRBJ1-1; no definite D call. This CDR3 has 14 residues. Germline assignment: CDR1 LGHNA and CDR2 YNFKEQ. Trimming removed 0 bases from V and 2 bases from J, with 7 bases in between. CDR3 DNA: TGTGCCAGCAGCCAAGATCTTAGTAACACTGAAGCTTTCTTT. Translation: CASSQDLSNTEAFF.

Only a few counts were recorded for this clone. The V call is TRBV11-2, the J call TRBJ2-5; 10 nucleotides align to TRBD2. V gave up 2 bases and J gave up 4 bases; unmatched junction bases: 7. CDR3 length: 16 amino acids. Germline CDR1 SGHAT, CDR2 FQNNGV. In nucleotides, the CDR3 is TGTGCCAGCAGCTTACCTAGCGGGGGCGGGGGAGAGACCCAGTACTTC. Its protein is CASSLPSGGGGETQYF. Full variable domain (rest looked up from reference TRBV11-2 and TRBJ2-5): EAGVAQSPRYKIIEKRQSVAFWCNPISGHATLYWYQQILGQGPKLLIQFQNNGVVDDSQLPKDRFSAERLKGVDSTLKIQPAKLEDSAVYLCASSLPSGGGGETQYFGPGTRLLVL.

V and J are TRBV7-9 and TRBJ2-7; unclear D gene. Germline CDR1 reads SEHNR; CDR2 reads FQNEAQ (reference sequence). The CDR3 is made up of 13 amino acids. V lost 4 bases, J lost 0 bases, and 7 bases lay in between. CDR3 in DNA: TGTGCCAGCAGCTCGCTCAGCTCCTACGAGCAGTACTTC. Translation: CASSSLSSYEQYF.

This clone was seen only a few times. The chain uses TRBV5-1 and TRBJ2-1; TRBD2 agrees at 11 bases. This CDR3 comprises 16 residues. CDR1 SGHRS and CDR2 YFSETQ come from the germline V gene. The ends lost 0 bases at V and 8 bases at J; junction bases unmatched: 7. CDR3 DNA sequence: TGCGCCAGCAGCTTGGCTAGCGGGGGGTTCTTGGATGAGCAGTTCTTC. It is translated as CASSLASGGFLDEQFF.

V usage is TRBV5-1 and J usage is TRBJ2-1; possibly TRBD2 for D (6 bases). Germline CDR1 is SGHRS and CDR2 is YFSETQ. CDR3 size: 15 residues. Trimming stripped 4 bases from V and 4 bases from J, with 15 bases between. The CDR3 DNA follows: TGCGCCAGCAGCGTACCGGTGGGACTTTACAATGAGCAGTTCTTC. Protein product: CASSVPVGLYNEQFF.

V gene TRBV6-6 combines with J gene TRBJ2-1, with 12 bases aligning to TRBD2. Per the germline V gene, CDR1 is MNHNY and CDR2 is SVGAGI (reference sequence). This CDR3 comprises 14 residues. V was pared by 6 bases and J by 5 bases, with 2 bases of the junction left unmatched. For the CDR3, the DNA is TGTGCCAGCAGGCGACTAGCGGGAGACAATGAGCAGTTCTTC. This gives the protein CASRRLAGDNEQFF.

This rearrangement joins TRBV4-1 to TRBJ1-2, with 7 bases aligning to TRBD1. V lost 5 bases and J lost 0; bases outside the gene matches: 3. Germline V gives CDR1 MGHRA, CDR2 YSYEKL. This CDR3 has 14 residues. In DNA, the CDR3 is TGCGCCAGCAGCTGGGACAGCACTAACTATGGCTACACCTTC. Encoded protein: CASSWDSTNYGYTF.

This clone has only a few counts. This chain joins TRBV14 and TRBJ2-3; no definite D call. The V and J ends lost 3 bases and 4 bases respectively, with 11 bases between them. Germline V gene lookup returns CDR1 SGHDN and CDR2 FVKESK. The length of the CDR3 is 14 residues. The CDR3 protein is CASSQPWAPDTQYF. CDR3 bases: TGTGCCAGCAGCCAGCCCTGGGCCCCAGATACGCAGTATTTT.

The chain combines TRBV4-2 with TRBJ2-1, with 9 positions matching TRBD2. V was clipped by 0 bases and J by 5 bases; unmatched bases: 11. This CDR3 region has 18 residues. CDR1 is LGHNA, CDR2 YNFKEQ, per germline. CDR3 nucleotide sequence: TGTGCCAGCAGCCAAGATATGGCGGGGGGGCTAGGTGACAATGAGCAGTTCTTC. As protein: CASSQDMAGGLGDNEQFF.